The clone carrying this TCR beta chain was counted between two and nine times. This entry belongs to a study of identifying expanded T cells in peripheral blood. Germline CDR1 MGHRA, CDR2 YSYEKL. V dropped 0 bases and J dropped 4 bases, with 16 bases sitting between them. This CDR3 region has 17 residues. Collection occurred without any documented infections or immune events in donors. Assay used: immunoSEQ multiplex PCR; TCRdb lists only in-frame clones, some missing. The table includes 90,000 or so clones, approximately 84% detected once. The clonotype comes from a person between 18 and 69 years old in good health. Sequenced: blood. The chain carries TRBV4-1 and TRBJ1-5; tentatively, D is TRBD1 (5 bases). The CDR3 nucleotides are TGCGCCAGCAGCCAAGAAATCTCGGGGGGTCGGAATCAGCCCCAGCATTTT. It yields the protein CASSQEISGGRNQPQHF.